Presented here are 14 T cell receptor beta chains from one specimen sequenced in a study of tumor and adjacent non-tumor tissue in lung cancer. No cell sorting was done before RNA was extracted from the tissue. TCRbeta libraries were built with three rounds of nested PCR, modified from ARM-PCR. TCRdb independently ran MiXCR on the multiplex PCR reads; one entry per CDR3 protein. The sample includes 91,000 or so distinct CDR3 sequences, 67% of them seen just once. Sequenced sample: lung tumor tissue. The receptors come from a man aged 60 to 69 with non-small cell lung cancer.

This clonotype was counted a few times. This clone may be a read error of a much larger clone one base away. The chain carries TRBV13 and TRBJ1-2; D unresolved. The V end was cut by 6 bases, the J end by 7 bases, with 15 bases between. This CDR3 spans 13 amino acids. Germline V gene lookup returns CDR1 PRHDT and CDR2 FYEKMQ (reference sequence). CDR3 region: CASRREETSGYTF. The CDR3 nucleotides are TGTGCCAGCAGACGCGAGGAGACCAGTGGCTACACCTTC.

On this clonotype itself: A clone one base away is much larger, so this may be a read error. The genes are TRBV5-4 and TRBJ2-1; 8 nucleotides match TRBD2. Germline assignment: CDR1 SGHNT and CDR2 YYREEE (reference sequence). This CDR3 contains 17 residues. V gave up 3 bases and J gave up 2 bases; unmatched junction bases: 10. The CDR3 protein is CASSSEYGSGTYNEQFF. Written as DNA, the CDR3 is TGTGCCAGCAGCTCGGAGTACGGTAGCGGGACCTACAATGAGCAGTTCTTC.

Of note for this clonotype: A read error may explain this, as a much larger clone is one base away. The CDR3 here is CSARRMTGRATDTQYF. CDR3 in DNA: TGCAGTGCTAGAAGAATGACGGGGAGGGCCACAGATACGCAGTATTTT. The V gene is TRBV20-1, the J gene TRBJ2-3; 7 bases align to TRBD2. Trimming removed 2 bases from V and 2 bases from J; junction bases left unmatched: 10. CDR1 is DFQATT and CDR2 is SNEGSKA in the germline V gene (reference sequence). There are 16 residues in the CDR3.

The table lists this clonotype with many counts. V usage is TRBV6-2 or TRBV6-3 and J usage is TRBJ2-1; no clear D. The V gene lost 6 bases and the J gene lost 5 bases, with 8 bases spanning the gap. The CDR3 consists of 12 residues. Germline assignment: CDR1 MNHEY and CDR2 SVGEGT. In DNA, the CDR3 is TGTGCCAGCAGCCTTACAGACAATGAGCAGTTCTTC. Its translation: CASSLTDNEQFF.

This sequence joins TRBV6-1 and TRBJ2-7, with D possibly TRBD2 on 6 matching bases. Trimming removed 7 bases at V and 3 bases at J, with 13 bases between. From germline, CDR1 is MNHNS and CDR2 SASEGT. This CDR3 is 13 amino acids long. CDR3 loop: CASNLAPNYEQYF. CDR3 DNA: TGTGCCAGCAACCTAGCGCCGAACTACGAGCAGTACTTC.

This clonotype was detected many times. The chain combines TRBV6-2 or TRBV6-3 with TRBJ2-3, with D possibly being TRBD1 or TRBD2 (5 bases each). V lost 7 bases to trimming and J lost 5 bases, with 16 bases between them. Per the germline V gene, CDR1 is MNHEY and CDR2 is SVGEGT. CDR3 length: 14 residues. This CDR3 reads CASTLRFGGDTQYF. CDR3 DNA: TGTGCCAGCACTCTACGTTTTGGGGGAGATACGCAGTATTTT.

This clonotype has just a few counts. In this CDR3 the conserved last residue, phenylalanine or tryptophan, is missing, so a read error is likely. The DNA is omitted, as the CDR3 cannot be located on it reliably, and the CDR3 follows TCRdb's listing. The genes are TRBV6-1 and TRBJ2-3; TRBD2, the table's D call, lacks a check against the DNA. Germline V gene data show CDR1 as MNHNS and CDR2 as SASEGT. The CDR3 length equals 17 residues, ends included. The CDR3 is CASSFGLAGGQGDTQYL.

V and J are TRBV2 and TRBJ2-7, with D uncertain. Germline loops: CDR1 SNHLY, CDR2 FYNNEI. This CDR3 has 13 residues. V was clipped by 3 bases and J by 2 bases, with 8 bases between them. The CDR3 loop reads CASSDYSAYEQYF. The DNA for the CDR3 is TGTGCCAGCAGTGACTATAGTGCCTACGAGCAGTACTTC.

This clonotype appeared many times. V gene TRBV6-6 combines with J gene TRBJ1-3; unclear D gene. The CDR3 has 14 amino acids. Germline V CDR1 and CDR2: MNHNY, SVGAGI (reference sequence). Trimming took off 2 bases at V and 0 bases at J, with 5 bases between the two ends. In DNA, the CDR3 is TGTGCCAGCAGTTACAAGAGCTCTGGAAACACCATATATTTT. This translates into CASSYKSSGNTIYF.

The chain carries TRBV30 and TRBJ1-1, with no clear D. The germline gives CDR1 GTSNPN, CDR2 SVGIG (reference sequence). CDR3 size: 14 residues. Trimming cost V 8 bases and J 0 bases, with 16 bases left between them. CDR3 sequence: CARVTEQMNTEAFF. DNA of the CDR3: TGTGCCCGGGTTACGGAACAGATGAACACTGAAGCTTTCTTT.

A word on this clonotype: A much larger clone sits a single nucleotide away, making a read error possible. This sequence joins TRBV13 and TRBJ2-2; TRBD2 matches at 10 bases. This CDR3 has 16 amino acids. Germline V lookup: CDR1 PRHDT, CDR2 FYEKMQ (reference sequence). CDR3 nucleotide sequence: TGTGCCAGCAGCTTACAACTAGCGGGGTACACCGGGGAGCTGTCTTTT. Amino acids: CASSLQLAGYTGELSF.

This clonotype was recorded a few times. The chain is built from TRBV20-1 and TRBJ2-7; 9 positions match TRBD1. The junction had 6 bases not matched to a gene; V was cut back by 3 bases and J by 6 bases. The germline V gene has CDR1 DFQATT and CDR2 SNEGSKA (reference sequence). The CDR3 spans 13 residues. The DNA for the CDR3 is TGCAGTGCTAGGGACAGGGGAGTTTCCGAGCAGTACTTC. It codes for CSARDRGVSEQYF.

About this clonotype itself: The junction differs from germline at one of its ends, possibly a read error. The chain couples TRBV12-3 or TRBV12-4 to TRBJ1-5; 8 nucleotides match TRBD1. The CDR3 length is 15 residues. The CDR3, as DNA: TGTGCCAACAGTCAGGGGGCGGCAAGCAATCAGCCCCAGCATTTT. This codes for CANSQGAASNQPQHF.

This chain links TRBV6-2 or TRBV6-3 with TRBJ2-5; D might be TRBD1 or TRBD2, each matching 5 bases. Germline loops: CDR1 MNHEY, CDR2 SVGEGT. The CDR3 contains 17 residues. V dropped 6 bases and J dropped 5 bases, with 25 bases sitting between them. Here the CDR3 reads CASSKGWGRRQQETQYF. DNA for the CDR3: TGTGCCAGCAGCAAGGGGTGGGGCAGGAGGCAGCAGGAGACCCAGTACTTC.